This is a list of T cell receptor beta chains from one sample in a study of T-cell memory formation after mild COVID-19. TCRdb fed the 5' RACE reads into MiXCR, producing one record per CDR3 protein. The sample gives roughly 370,000 distinct CDR3 sequences, approximately 16% of which show up once; approximately 21% is in the top ten. Sequencing was performed on PBMCs or a T cell subset sorted from them (not recorded which). The receptors shown here come from a man aged 18 to 29 who had mild COVID-19 (a few samples of this study predate the infection). Cell type and time point are not known. Each CDR3 is given without its conserved first and last residue. The order of the fields is J gene, clone size, V gene, CDR3 protein. Clone size is not always given. Where it is, it says once, few, many or a class for expanded clones.

J gene: TRBJ2-5; clone size: NA; V gene: TRBV3-1; CDR3 protein: ASSLSGGVETQY
J gene: TRBJ1-3; clone size: NA; V gene: TRBV9; CDR3 protein: ASSEGPWSGNTIY
J gene: TRBJ2-1; clone size: few; V gene: TRBV19; CDR3 protein: ASSIDPSGGFLHEQF
J gene: TRBJ2-7; clone size: NA; V gene: TRBV20-1; CDR3 protein: SARDRRGASYEQY
J gene: TRBJ2-1; clone size: NA; V gene: TRBV5-1; CDR3 protein: ASTPISIDNEQF
J gene: TRBJ2-4; clone size: NA; V gene: TRBV28; CDR3 protein: ACGRGEAKNIQY
J gene: TRBJ1-1; clone size: few; V gene: TRBV3-1; CDR3 protein: ASSQTGSDTEAF
J gene: TRBJ2-5; clone size: few; V gene: TRBV29-1; CDR3 protein: SVEVRTGRETQY
J gene: TRBJ1-1; clone size: NA; V gene: TRBV4-1; CDR3 protein: ASSQGRVAF
J gene: TRBJ2-1; clone size: NA; V gene: TRBV4-3; CDR3 protein: ASSQVGLKDSYNEQF
J gene: TRBJ1-3; clone size: few; V gene: TRBV11-2; CDR3 protein: ASSKTGDGNTIY
J gene: TRBJ2-3; clone size: NA; V gene: TRBV5-1; CDR3 protein: ASSLMQGSTDTQY
J gene: TRBJ1-5; clone size: NA; V gene: TRBV7-3; CDR3 protein: ASSLSFLKINQPQH
J gene: TRBJ2-7; clone size: NA; V gene: TRBV4-1; CDR3 protein: ASSQEEGRGDEQY
J gene: TRBJ2-5; clone size: few; V gene: TRBV7-9; CDR3 protein: ASSLVSGGLETQY
J gene: TRBJ2-3; clone size: NA; V gene: TRBV6-5; CDR3 protein: ASTPRGPSGTGTDTQY
J gene: TRBJ2-3; clone size: few; V gene: TRBV5-4; CDR3 protein: ASSSRLAVADTQY
J gene: TRBJ1-1; clone size: few; V gene: TRBV5-4; CDR3 protein: ASRLSQNTEAF
J gene: TRBJ2-1; clone size: few; V gene: TRBV7-8; CDR3 protein: ASSLGGLAGYNEQF
J gene: TRBJ2-1; clone size: NA; V gene: TRBV24-1; CDR3 protein: ATRGPPGTGSTSGGLSSYNEQF
J gene: TRBJ2-3; clone size: many; V gene: TRBV5-4; CDR3 protein: ASSWVAGSGSTDTQY
J gene: TRBJ2-2; clone size: few; V gene: TRBV20-1; CDR3 protein: SAADRRNTGELF
J gene: TRBJ2-1; clone size: NA; V gene: TRBV13; CDR3 protein: ASTEQLYNEQF
J gene: TRBJ2-5; clone size: few; V gene: TRBV20-1; CDR3 protein: SARDIQETQY
J gene: TRBJ1-3; clone size: few; V gene: TRBV29-1; CDR3 protein: SVAKAGQNTIY
J gene: TRBJ1-2; clone size: few; V gene: TRBV12-3/TRBV12-4; CDR3 protein: ASSLAGGYAGYGYT
J gene: TRBJ2-2; clone size: many; V gene: TRBV29-1; CDR3 protein: SVDGLGTGELF
J gene: TRBJ2-3; clone size: many; V gene: TRBV5-4; CDR3 protein: ASSRRTSGEDTQY
J gene: TRBJ1-2; clone size: few; V gene: TRBV5-1; CDR3 protein: ASSYDRRGYT
J gene: TRBJ2-3; clone size: few; V gene: TRBV7-2; CDR3 protein: ASSGGLGVTQY